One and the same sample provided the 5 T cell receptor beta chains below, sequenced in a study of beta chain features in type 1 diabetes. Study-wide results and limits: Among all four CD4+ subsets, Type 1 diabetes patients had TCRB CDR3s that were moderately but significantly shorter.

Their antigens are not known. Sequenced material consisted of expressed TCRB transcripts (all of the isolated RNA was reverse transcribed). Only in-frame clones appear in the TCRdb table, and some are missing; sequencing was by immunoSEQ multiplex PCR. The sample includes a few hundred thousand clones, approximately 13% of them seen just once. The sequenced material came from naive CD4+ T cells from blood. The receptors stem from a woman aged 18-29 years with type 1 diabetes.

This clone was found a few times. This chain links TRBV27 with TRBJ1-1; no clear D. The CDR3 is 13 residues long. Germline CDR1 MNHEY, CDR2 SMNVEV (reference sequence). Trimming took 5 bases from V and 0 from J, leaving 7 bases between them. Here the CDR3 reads CASSAALNTEAFF. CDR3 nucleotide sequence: TGTGCCAGCAGTGCGGCATTGAACACTGAAGCTTTCTTT.

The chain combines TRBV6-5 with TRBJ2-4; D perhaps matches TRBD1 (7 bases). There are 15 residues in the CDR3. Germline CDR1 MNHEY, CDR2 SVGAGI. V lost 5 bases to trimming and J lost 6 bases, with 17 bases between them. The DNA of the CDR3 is TGTGCCAGCAGTAAGGGGGCGCTGGGGGGAAACATTCAGTACTTC. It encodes CASSKGALGGNIQYF.

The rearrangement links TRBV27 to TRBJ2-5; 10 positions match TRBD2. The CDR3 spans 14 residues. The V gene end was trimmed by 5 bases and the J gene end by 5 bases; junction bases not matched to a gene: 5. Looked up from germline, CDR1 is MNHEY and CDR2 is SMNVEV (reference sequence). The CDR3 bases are TGTGCCAGCAGTCCGCTAGCGGGAGATGAGACCCAGTACTTC. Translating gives CASSPLAGDETQYF.

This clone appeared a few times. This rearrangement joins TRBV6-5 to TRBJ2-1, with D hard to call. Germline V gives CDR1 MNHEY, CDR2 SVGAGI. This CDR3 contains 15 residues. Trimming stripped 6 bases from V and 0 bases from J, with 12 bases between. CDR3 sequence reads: CASSRSPYSYNEQFF. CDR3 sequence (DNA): TGTGCCAGCAGCCGGAGTCCCTACTCCTACAATGAGCAGTTCTTC.

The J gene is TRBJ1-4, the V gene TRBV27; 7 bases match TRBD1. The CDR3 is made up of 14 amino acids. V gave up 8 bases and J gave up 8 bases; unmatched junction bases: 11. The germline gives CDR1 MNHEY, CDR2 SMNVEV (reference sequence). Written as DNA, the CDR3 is TGTGCCAGCGCCCTCCCGGGGACAGCCGAAAAACTGTTTTTT. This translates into CASALPGTAEKLFF.